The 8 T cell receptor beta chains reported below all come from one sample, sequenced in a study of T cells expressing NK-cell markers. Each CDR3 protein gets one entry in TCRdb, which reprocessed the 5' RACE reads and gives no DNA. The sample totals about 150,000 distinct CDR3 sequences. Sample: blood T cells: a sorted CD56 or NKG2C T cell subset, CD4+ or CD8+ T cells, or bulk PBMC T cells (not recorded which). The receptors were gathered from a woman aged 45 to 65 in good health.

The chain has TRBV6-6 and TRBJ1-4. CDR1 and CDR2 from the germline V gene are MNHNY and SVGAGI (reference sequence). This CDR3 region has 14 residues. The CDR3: CASSLGATNEKLFF.

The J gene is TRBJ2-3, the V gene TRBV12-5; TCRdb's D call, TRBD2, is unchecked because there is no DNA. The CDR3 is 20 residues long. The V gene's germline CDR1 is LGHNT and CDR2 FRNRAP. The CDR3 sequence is CASGLVRDGGGGFSTDTQYF.

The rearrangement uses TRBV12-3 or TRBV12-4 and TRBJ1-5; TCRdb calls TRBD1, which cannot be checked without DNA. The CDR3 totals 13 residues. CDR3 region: CASRVGEHQPQHF.

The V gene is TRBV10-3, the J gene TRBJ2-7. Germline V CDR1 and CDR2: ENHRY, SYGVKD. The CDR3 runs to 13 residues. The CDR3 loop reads CAISETNSYEQYF.

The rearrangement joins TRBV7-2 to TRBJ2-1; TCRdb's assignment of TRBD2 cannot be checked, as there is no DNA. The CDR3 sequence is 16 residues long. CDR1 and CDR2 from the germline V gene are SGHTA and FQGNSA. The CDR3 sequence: CASSPLAGSAYNEQFF. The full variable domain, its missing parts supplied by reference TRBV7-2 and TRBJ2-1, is GAGVSQSPSNKVTEKGKDVELRCDPISGHTALYWYRQSLGQGLEFLIYFQGNSAPDKSGLPSDRFSAERTGGSVSTLTIQRTQQEDSAVYLCASSPLAGSAYNEQFFGPGTRLTVL.

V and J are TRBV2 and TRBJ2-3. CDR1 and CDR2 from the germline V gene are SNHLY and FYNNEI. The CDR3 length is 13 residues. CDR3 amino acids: CASSDGGTDTQYF.

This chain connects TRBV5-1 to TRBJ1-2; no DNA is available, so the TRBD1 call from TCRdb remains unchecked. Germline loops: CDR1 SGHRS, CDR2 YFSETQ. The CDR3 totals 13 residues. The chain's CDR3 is CASSLTGPDGYTF.

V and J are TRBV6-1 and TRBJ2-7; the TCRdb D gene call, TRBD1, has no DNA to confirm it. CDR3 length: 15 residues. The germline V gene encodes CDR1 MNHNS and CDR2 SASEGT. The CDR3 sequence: CASSEDDRGIYEQYF.